The present entry profiles one TCR beta chain with its context. The data were produced by immunoSEQ multiplex PCR, yet TCRdb's version contains in-frame clones alone and is incomplete. This sample carries around 300,000 clones, over 85% of them seen once, and the ten largest clones take roughly a tenth. These data are taken from a study of blood T cell repertoires in COVID-19. Study overall: There were acute and convalescent COVID-19 samples, and they came from the United States, Italy and Spain.

This CDR3 has 14 residues. Germline V gene lookup returns CDR1 SEHNR and CDR2 FQNEAQ (reference sequence). The trim removed 5 bases at V and 5 bases at J, leaving 6 bases unmatched. Everyone who took part was about 18 to 90 years old, and they came from 24 US areas. Grouping used clinical history reported by participants in a survey and questionnaire. Each recovered donor of Cohort 3 presented with two negative PCRs, clearance, or symptom resolution. The clonotype was recovered from a woman in her twenties or thirties who had recovered from COVID-19. The genes are TRBV7-9 and TRBJ1-1; TRBD1 matches at 9 bases. The sequenced material came from PBMCs or T cells enriched from blood (not recorded which). As DNA, the CDR3 is TGTGCCAGCAGCGGAGGACAGGGGTTGACTGAAGCTTTCTTT. Translating gives CASSGGQGLTEAFF.